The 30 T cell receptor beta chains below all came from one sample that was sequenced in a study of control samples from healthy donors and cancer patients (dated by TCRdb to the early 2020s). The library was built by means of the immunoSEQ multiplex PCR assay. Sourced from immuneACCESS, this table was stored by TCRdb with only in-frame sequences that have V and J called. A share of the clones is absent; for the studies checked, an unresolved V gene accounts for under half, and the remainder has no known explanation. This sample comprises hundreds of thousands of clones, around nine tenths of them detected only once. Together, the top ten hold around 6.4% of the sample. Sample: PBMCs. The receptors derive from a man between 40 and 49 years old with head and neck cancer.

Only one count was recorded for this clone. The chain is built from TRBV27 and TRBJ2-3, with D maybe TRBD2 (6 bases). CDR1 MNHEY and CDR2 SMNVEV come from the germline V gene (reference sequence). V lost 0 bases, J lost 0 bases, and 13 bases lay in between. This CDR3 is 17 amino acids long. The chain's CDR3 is CASSLSGTPLSTDTQYF. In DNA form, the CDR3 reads TGTGCCAGCAGTTTATCAGGGACTCCACTAAGCACAGATACGCAGTATTTT.

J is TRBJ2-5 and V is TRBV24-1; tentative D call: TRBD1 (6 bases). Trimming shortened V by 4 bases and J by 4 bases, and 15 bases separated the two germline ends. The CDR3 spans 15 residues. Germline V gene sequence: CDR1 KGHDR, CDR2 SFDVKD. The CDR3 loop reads CATSDSTGMGETQYF. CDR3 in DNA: TGTGCCACCAGTGACTCCACAGGGATGGGAGAGACCCAGTACTTC.

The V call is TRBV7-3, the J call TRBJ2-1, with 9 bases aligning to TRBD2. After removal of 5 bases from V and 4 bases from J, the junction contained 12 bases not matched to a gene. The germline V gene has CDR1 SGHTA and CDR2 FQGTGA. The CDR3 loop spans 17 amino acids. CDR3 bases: TGTGCCAGCAGCCCGGTTGATTGGCGGGAGGGTTACAATGAGCAGTTCTTC. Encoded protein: CASSPVDWREGYNEQFF. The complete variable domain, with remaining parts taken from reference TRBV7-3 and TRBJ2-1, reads GAGVSQTPSNKVTEKGKYVELRCDPISGHTALYWYRQSLGQGPEFLIYFQGTGAADDSGLPNDRFFAVRPEGSVSTLKIQRTERGDSAVYLCASSPVDWREGYNEQFFGPGTRLTVL.

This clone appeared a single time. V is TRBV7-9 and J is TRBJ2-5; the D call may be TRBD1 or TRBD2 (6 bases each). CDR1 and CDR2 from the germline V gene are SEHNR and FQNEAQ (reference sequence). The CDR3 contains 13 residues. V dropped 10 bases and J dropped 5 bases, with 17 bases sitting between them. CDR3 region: CATGGGKLETQYF. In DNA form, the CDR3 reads TGTGCCACCGGAGGGGGGAAATTGGAGACCCAGTACTTC.

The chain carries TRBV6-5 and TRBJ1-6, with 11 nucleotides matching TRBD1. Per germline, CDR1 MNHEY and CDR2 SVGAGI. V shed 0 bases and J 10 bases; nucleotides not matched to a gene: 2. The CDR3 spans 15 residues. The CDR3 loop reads CASSYSGTGGSPLHF. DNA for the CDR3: TGTGCCAGCAGTTACTCCGGGACAGGGGGATCACCCCTCCACTTT.

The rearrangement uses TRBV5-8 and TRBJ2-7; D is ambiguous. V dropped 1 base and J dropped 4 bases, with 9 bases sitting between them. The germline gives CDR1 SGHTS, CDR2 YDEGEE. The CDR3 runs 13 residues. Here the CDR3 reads CASSLRQQYEQYF. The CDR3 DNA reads TGTGCCAGCAGCTTGAGGCAACAATACGAGCAGTACTTC.

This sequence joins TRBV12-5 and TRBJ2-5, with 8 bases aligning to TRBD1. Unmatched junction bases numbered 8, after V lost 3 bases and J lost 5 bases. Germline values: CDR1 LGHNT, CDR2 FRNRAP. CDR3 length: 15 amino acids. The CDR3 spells CASGFDGRGLETQYF. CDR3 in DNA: TGTGCTAGTGGTTTTGATGGCAGGGGGCTTGAGACCCAGTACTTC.

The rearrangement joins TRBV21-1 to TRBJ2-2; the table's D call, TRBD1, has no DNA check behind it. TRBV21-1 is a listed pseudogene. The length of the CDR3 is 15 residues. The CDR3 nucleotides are TGTGCCAGCATGGGGCAGCAGGGTTACACCGGGGAGCTGTTTTTT. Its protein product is CASMGQQGYTGELFF.

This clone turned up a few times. This CDR3 is CASSGALRGREAFF. The CDR3 coding sequence is TGTGCCAGCAGCGGGGCCCTCAGGGGTAGGGAAGCTTTCTTT. The chain links TRBV7-9 to TRBJ1-1; TRBD1 might be the D (6 bases). The CDR3 extends over 14 amino acids. Per germline, CDR1 SEHNR and CDR2 FQNEAQ (reference sequence). V lost 5 bases, J lost 8 bases, and 18 bases lay in between.

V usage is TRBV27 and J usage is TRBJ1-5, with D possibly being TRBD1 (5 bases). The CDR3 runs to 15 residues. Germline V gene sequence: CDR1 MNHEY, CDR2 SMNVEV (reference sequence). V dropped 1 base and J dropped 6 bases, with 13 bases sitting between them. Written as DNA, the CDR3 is TGTGCCAGCAGTTTATTATTCGACAGACTTCAGCCCCAGCATTTT. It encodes CASSLLFDRLQPQHF.

The CDR3 reads CASSLGSTNQPQHF. CDR3 bases: TGTGCCAGCAGCTTAGGAAGCACAAATCAGCCCCAGCATTTT. The chain joins TRBV7-2 to TRBJ1-5; no definite D call. V was clipped by 1 base and J by 4 bases, with 8 bases between them. The CDR3 spans 14 residues. Germline CDR1 SGHTA, CDR2 FQGNSA.

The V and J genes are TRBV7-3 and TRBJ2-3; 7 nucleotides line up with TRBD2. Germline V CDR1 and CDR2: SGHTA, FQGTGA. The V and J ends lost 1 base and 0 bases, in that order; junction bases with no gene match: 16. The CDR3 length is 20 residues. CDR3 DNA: TGTGCCAGCAGCTTAATTCCCCGGACTAGTGGAATACCTAGCACAGATACGCAGTATTTT. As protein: CASSLIPRTSGIPSTDTQYF.

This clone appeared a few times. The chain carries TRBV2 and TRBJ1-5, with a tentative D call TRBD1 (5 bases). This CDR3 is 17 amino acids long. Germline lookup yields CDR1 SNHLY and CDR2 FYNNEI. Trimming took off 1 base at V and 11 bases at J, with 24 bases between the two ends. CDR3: CASSEGGGWGRSVAQHF. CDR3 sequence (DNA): TGTGCCAGCAGTGAAGGGGGAGGTTGGGGCCGGAGCGTGGCCCAGCATTTT.

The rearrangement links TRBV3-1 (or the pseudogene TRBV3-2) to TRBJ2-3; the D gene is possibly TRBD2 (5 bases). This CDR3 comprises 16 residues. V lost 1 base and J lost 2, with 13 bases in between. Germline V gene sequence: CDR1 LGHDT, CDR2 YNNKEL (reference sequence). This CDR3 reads CASSQGRGLVTDTQYF. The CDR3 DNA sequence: TGTGCCAGCAGCCAAGGGAGAGGACTGGTCACAGATACGCAGTATTTT.

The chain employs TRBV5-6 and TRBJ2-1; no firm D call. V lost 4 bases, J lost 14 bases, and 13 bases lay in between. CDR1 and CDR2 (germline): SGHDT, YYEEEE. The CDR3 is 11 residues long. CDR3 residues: CASSADVREFF. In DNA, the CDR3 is TGTGCCAGCAGCGCCGACGTCCGGGAGTTCTTC.

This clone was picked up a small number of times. The CDR3 protein is CASSLGSAHTEAFF. DNA of the CDR3: TGTGCCAGCAGCTTAGGGTCGGCACACACTGAAGCTTTCTTT. The chain links TRBV7-2 to TRBJ1-1; no clear D gene. The V gene's germline CDR1 is SGHTA and CDR2 FQGNSA. V lost 1 base and J 3 bases, leaving 9 bases between the germline ends. This CDR3 comprises 14 residues.

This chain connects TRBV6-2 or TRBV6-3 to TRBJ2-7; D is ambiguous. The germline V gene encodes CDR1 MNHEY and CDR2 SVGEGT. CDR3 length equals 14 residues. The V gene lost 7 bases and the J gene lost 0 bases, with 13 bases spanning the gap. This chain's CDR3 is CASTPMRSSYEQYF. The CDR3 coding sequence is TGTGCCAGCACCCCCATGAGAAGCTCCTACGAGCAGTACTTC.

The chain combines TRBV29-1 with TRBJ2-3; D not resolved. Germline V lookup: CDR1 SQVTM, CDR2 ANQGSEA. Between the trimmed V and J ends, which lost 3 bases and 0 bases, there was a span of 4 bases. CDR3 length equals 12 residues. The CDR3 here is CSVDLSTDTQYF. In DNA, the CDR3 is TGCAGCGTTGATCTTAGCACAGATACGCAGTATTTT.

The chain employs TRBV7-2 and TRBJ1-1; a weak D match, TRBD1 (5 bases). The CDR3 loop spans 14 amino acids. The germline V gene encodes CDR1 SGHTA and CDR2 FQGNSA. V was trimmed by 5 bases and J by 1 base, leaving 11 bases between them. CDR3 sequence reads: CASSAGGGNTEAFF. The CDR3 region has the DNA TGTGCCAGCAGCGCCGGGGGGGGGAACACTGAAGCTTTCTTT.

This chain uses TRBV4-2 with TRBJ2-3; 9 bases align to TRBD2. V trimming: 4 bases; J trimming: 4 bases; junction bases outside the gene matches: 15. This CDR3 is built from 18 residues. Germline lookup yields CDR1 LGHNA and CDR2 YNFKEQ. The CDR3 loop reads CASSPTEAGGGEPDTQYF. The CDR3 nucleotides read TGTGCCAGCAGCCCTACCGAAGCGGGAGGAGGTGAACCAGATACGCAGTATTTT.

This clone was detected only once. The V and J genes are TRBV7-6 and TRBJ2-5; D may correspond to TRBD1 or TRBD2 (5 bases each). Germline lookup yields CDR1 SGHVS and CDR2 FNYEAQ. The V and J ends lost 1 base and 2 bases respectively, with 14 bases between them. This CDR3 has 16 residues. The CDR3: CASSLVTGRQQETQYF. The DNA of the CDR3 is TGTGCCAGCAGCTTAGTGACGGGACGGCAACAAGAGACCCAGTACTTC.

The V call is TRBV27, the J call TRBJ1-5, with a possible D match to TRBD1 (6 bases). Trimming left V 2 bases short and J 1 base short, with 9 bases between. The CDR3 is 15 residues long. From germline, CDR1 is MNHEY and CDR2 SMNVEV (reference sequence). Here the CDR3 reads CASSLVGQSNQPQHF. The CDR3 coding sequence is TGTGCCAGCAGTTTAGTAGGACAGAGCAATCAGCCCCAGCATTTT.

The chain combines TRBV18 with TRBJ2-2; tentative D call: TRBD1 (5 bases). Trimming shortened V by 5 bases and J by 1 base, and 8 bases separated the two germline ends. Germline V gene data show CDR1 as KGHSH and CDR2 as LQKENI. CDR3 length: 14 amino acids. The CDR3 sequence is CASSDQGNTGELFF. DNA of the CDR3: TGTGCCAGCTCAGACCAGGGGAACACCGGGGAGCTGTTTTTT.

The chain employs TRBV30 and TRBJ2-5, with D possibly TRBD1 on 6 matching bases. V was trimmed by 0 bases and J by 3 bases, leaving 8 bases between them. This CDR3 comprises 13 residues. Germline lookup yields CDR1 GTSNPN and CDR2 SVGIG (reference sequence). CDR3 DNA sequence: TGTGCCTGGAGTGTGGGGGCAGAAGAGACCCAGTACTTC. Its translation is CAWSVGAEETQYF.

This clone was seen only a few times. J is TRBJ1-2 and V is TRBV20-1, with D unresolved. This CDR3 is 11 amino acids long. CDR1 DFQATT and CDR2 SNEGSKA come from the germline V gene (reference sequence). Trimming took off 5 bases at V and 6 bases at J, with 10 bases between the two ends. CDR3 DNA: TGCAGTGCTGGGGTATCGGATGGCTACACCTTC. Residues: CSAGVSDGYTF.

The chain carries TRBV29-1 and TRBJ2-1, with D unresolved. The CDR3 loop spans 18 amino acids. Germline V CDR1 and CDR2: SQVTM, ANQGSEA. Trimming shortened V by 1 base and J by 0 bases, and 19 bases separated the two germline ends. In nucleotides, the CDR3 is TGCAGCGTTGAAGGGCCCGTCACCAGTAGGGACTCCTACAATGAGCAGTTCTTC. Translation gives CSVEGPVTSRDSYNEQFF.

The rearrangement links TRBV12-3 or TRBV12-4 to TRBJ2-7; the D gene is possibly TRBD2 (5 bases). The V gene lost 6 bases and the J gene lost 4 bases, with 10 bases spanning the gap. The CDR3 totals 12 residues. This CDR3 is CASSYGGYEQYF. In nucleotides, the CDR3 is TGTGCCAGCAGCTATGGCGGGTACGAGCAGTACTTC.

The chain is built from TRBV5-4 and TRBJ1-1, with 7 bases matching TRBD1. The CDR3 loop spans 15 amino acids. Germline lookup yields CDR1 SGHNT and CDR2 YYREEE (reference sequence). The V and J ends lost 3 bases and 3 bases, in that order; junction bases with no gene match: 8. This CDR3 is CASSSFDRVDTEAFF. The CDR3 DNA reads TGTGCCAGCAGCTCGTTTGACAGGGTAGACACTGAAGCTTTCTTT.

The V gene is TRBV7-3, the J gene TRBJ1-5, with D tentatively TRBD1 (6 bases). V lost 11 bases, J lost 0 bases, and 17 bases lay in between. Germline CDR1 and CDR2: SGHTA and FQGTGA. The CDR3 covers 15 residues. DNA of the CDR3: TGTGCCGGTGGACAGCTTATCTATAGCAATCAGCCCCAGCATTTT. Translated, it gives CAGGQLIYSNQPQHF.

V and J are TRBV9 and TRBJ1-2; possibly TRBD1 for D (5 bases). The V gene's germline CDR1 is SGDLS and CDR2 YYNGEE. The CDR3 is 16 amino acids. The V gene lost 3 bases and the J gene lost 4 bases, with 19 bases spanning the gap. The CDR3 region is CASSGPRGDLSYGYTF. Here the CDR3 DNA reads TGTGCCAGCAGCGGCCCGCGGGGGGACCTAAGCTATGGCTACACCTTC.